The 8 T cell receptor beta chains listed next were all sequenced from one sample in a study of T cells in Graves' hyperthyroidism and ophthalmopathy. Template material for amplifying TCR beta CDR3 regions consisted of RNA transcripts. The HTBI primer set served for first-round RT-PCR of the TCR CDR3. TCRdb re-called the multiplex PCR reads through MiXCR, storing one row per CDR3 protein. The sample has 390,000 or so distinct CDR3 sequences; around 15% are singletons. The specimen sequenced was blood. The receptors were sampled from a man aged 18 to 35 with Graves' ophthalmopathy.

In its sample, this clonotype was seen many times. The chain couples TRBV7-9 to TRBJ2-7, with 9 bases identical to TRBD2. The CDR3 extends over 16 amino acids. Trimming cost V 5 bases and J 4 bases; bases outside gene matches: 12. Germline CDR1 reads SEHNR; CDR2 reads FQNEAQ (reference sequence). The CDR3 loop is CASSGGGSGSQYEQYF. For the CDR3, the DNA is TGTGCCAGCAGCGGTGGGGGTAGCGGGAGTCAGTACGAGCAGTACTTC.

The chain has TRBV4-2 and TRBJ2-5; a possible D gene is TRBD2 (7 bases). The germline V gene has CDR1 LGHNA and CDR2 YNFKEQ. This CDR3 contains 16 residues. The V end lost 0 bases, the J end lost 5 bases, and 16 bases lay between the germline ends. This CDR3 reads CASSQDLGRGGETQYF. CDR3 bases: TGTGCCAGCAGCCAAGATCTCGGCAGGGGAGGGGAGACCCAGTACTTC.

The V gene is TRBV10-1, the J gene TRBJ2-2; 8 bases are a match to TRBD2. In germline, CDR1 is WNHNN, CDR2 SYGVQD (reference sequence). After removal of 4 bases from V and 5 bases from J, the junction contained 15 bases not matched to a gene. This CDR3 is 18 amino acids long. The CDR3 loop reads CASSGSISGKYRTGELFF. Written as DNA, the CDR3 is TGCGCCAGCAGTGGATCGATTAGCGGGAAATATAGAACCGGGGAGCTGTTTTTT.

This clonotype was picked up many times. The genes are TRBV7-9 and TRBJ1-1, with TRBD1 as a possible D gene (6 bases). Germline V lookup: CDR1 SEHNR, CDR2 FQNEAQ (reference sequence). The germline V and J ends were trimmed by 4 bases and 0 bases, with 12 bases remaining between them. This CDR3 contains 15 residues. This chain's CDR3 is CASSWTGHLNTEAFF. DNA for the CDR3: TGTGCCAGCAGCTGGACGGGACACTTGAACACTGAAGCTTTCTTT.

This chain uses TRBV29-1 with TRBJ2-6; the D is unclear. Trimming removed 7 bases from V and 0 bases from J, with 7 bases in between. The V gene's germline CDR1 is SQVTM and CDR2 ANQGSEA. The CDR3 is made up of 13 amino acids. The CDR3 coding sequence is TGCAGCGCTGACGGCTCTGGGGCCAACGTCCTGACTTTC. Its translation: CSADGSGANVLTF.

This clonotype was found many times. The CDR3 here is CASSRGRLVQETQYF. The CDR3 DNA reads as TGTGCCAGCAGCCGGGGACGACTAGTCCAAGAGACCCAGTACTTC. The V call is TRBV6-1, the J call TRBJ2-5, with D perhaps TRBD2 (6 bases). The CDR3 is made up of 15 amino acids. Germline V lookup: CDR1 MNHNS, CDR2 SASEGT. V was cut by 6 bases and J by 1 base, with 15 bases left in between.

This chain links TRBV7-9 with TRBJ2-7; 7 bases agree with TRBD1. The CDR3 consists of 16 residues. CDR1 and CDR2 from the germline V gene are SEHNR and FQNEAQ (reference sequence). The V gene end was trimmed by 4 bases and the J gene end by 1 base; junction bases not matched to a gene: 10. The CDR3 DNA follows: TGTGCCAGCAGCTCAAATTCCCGACAGGGATCCTACGAGCAGTACTTC. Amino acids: CASSSNSRQGSYEQYF.

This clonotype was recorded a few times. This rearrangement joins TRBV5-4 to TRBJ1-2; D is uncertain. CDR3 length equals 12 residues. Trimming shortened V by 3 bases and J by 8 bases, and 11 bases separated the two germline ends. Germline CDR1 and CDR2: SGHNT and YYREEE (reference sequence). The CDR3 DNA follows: TGTGCCAGCAGCTGGGGATTCATGGGCTACACCTTC. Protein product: CASSWGFMGYTF. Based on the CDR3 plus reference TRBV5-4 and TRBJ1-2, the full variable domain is ETGVTQSPTHLIKTRGQQVTLRCSSQSGHNTVSWYQQALGQGPQFIFQYYREEENGRGNFPPRFSGLQFPNYSSELNVNALELDDSALYLCASSWGFMGYTFGSGTRLTVV.